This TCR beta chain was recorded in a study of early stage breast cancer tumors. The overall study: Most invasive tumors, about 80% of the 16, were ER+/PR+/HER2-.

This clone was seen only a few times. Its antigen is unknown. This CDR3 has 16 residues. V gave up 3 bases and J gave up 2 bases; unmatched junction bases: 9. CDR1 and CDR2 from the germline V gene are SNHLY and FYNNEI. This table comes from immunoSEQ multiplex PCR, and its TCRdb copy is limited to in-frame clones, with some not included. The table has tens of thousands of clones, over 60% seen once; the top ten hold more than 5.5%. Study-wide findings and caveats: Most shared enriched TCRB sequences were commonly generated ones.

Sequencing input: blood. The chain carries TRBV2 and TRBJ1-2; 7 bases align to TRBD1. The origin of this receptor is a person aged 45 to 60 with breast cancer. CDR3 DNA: TGTGCCAGCAGTGATGGGATCGGACAGGCCAACTATGGCTACACCTTC. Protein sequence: CASSDGIGQANYGYTF.